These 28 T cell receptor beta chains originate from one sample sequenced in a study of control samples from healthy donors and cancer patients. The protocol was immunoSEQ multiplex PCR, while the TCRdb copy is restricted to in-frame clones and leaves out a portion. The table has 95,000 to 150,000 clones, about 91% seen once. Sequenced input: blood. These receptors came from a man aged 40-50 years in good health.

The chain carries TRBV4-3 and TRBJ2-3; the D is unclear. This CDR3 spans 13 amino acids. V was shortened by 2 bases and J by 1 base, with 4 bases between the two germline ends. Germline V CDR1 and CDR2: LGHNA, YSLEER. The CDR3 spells CASSQTGTDTQYF. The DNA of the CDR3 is TGCGCCAGCAGCCAAACAGGCACAGATACGCAGTATTTT.

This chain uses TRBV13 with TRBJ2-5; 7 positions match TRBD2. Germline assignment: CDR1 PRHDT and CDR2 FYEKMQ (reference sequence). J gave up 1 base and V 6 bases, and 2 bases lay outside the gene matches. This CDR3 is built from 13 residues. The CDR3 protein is CASRWGGQETQYF. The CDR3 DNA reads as TGTGCCAGCAGGTGGGGGGGCCAAGAGACCCAGTACTTC.

CDR3 in DNA: TGTGCCAGCAGTTTGGCCTACTCTGGAAACACCATATATTTT. Translated: CASSLAYSGNTIYF. The chain joins TRBV6-5 to TRBJ1-3; D is uncertain. Trimming removed 4 bases from V and 0 bases from J, with 7 bases in between. The germline CDR1 and CDR2 sequences are MNHEY and SVGAGI. The CDR3 is made up of 14 amino acids.

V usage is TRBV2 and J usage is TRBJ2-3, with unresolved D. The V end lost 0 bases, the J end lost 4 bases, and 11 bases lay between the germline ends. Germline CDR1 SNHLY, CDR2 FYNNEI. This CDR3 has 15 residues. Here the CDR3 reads CASSEARSFSDTQYF. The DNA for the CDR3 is TGTGCCAGCAGTGAAGCGCGAAGTTTTTCAGATACGCAGTATTTT.

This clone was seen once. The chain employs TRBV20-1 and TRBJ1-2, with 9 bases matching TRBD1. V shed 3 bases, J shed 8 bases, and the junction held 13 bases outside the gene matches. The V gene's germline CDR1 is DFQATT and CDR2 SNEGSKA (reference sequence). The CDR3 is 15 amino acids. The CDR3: CSASLTHRGRRGYTF. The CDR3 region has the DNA TGCAGTGCTAGTCTAACTCACAGGGGGCGGCGGGGCTACACCTTC.

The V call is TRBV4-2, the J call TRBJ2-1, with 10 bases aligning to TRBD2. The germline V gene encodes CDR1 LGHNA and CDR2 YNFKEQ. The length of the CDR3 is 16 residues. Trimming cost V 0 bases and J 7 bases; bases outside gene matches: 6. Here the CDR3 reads CASSQEGAGGPNEQFF. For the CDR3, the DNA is TGTGCCAGCAGCCAAGAAGGAGCGGGGGGGCCAAATGAGCAGTTCTTC.

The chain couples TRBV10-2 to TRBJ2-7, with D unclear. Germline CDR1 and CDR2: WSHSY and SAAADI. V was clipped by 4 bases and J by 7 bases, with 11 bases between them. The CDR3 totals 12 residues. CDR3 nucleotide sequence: TGCGCCAGCAGTGGGAGCTCGGAGGAGCAGTACTTC. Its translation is CASSGSSEEQYF.

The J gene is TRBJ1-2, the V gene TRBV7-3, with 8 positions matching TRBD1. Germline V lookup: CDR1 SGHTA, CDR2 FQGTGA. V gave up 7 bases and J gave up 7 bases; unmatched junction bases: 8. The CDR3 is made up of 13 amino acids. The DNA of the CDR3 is TGTGCCAGCAATCAGGGGGCGCAGATTGGCTACACCTTC. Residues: CASNQGAQIGYTF.

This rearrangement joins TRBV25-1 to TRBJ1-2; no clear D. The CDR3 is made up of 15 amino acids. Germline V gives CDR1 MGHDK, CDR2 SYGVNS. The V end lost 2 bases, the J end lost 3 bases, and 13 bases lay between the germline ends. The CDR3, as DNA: TGTGCCAGCAGTGAAGGGGTGGGTTGGGACTATGGCTACACCTTC. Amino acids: CASSEGVGWDYGYTF.

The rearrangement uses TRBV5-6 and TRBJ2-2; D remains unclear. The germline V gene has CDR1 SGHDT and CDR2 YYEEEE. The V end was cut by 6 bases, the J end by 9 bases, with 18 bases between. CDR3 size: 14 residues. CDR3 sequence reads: CASTQPNQRRELFF. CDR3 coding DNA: TGTGCCAGCACCCAACCTAACCAGAGGAGGGAGCTGTTTTTT.

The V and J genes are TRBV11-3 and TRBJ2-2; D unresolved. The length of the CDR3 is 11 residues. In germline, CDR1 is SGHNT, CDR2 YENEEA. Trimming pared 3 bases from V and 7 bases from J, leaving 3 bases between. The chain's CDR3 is CASSLNGELFF. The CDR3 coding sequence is TGTGCCAGCAGCTTGAACGGGGAGCTGTTTTTT.

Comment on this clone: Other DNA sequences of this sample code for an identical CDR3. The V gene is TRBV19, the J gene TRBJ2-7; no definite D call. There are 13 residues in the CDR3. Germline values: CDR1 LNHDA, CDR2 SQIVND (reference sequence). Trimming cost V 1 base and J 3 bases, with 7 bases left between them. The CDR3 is CASSIGLSYEQYF. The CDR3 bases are TGTGCCAGTAGTATAGGGCTGAGCTACGAGCAGTACTTC.

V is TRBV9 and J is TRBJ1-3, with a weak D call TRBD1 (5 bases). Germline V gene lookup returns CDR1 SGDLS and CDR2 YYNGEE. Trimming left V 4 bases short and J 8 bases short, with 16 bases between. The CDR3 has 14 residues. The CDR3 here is CASSPTMGRDTIYF. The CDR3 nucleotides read TGTGCCAGCAGCCCCACGATGGGCAGGGACACCATATATTTT.

CDR3 bases: TGTGCCAGCAGCACAGATTATAGCAATCAGCCCCAGCATTTT. Its protein is CASSTDYSNQPQHF. This rearrangement joins TRBV6-2 or TRBV6-3 to TRBJ1-5; no clear D gene. The V and J ends lost 6 bases and 0 bases respectively, with 9 bases between them. The germline V gene has CDR1 MNHEY and CDR2 SVGEGT. This CDR3 is 14 amino acids long.

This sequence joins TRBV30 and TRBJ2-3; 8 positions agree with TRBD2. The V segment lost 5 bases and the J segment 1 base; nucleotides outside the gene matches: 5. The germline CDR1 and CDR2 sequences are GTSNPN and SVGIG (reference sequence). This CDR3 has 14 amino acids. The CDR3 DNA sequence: TGTGCCTGGGGCCACGGGGGGGGCACAGATACGCAGTATTTT. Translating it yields CAWGHGGGTDTQYF. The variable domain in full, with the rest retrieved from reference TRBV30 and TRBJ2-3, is SQTIHQWPATLVQPVGSPLSLECTVEGTSNPNLYWYRQAAGRGLQLLFYSVGIGQISSEVPQNLSASRPQDRQFILSSKKLLLSDSGFYLCAWGHGGGTDTQYFGPGTRLTVL.

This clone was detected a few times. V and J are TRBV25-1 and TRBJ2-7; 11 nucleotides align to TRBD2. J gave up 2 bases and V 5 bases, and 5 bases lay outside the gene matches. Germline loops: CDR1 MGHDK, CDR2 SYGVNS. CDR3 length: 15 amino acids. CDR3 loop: CASSLTSGGAYEQYF. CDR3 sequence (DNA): TGTGCCAGCAGTTTAACTAGCGGGGGTGCCTACGAGCAGTACTTC.

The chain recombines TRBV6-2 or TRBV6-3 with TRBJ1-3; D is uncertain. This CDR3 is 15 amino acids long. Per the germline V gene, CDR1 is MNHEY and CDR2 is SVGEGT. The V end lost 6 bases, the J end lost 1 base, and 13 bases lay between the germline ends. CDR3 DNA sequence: TGTGCCAGCAGCCTCGAGGGCGATTCTGGAAACACCATATATTTT. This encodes CASSLEGDSGNTIYF.

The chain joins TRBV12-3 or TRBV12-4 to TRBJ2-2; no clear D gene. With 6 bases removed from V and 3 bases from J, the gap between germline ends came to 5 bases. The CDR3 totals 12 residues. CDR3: CASRLYTGELFF. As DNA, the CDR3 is TGTGCCAGCAGACTTTACACCGGGGAGCTGTTTTTT.

CDR3 bases: TGTGCCACCAGCACTGGGGAGAGCGGGGGGGAAAAAAGACCAAATACGCAGTATTTT. It translates to CATSTGESGGEKRPNTQYF. This chain connects TRBV15 to TRBJ2-3, with 10 bases identical to TRBD2. This CDR3 comprises 19 residues. The germline gives CDR1 LNHNV, CDR2 YYDKDF (reference sequence). Unmatched junction bases numbered 20, after V lost 4 bases and J lost 7 bases. The whole variable domain, filled in from reference TRBV15 and TRBJ2-3, reads DAMVIQNPRYQVTQFGKPVTLSCSQTLNHNVMYWYQQKSSQAPKLLFHYYDKDFNNEADTPDNFQSRRPNTSFCFLDIRSPGLGDTAMYLCATSTGESGGEKRPNTQYFGPGTRLTVL.

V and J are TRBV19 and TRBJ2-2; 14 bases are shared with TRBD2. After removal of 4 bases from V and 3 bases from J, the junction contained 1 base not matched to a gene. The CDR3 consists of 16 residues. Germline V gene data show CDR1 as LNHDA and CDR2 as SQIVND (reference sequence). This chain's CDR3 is CASSRTSGGYTGELFF. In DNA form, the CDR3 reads TGTGCCAGTAGTAGGACTAGCGGGGGGTACACCGGGGAGCTGTTTTTT.

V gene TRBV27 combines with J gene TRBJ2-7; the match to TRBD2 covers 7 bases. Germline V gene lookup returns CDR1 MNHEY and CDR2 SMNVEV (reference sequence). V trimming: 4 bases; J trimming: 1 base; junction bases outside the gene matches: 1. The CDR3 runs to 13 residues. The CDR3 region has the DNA TGTGCCAGCAGTTGGGGGGGGTCCTACGAGCAGTACTTC. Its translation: CASSWGGSYEQYF.

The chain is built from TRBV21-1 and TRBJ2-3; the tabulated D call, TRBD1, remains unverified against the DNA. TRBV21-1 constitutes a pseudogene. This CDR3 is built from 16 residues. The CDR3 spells CASSKKDRGLSDTQYF. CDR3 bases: TGTGCCAGCAGCAAAAAAGACAGGGGGCTATCAGATACGCAGTATTTT.

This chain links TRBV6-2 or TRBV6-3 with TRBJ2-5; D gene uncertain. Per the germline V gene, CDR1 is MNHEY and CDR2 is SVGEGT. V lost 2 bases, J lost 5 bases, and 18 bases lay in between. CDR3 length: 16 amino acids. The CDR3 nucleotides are TGTGCCAGCAGTTACCCCTGGCCCTTGGTCGGGGAGACCCAGTACTTC. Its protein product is CASSYPWPLVGETQYF.

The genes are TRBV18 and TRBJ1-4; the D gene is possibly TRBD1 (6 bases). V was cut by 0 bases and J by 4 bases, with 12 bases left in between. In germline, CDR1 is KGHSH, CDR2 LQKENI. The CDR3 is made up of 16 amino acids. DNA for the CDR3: TGTGCCAGCTCACCACCAAAGGCAGGGGTTAATGAAAAACTGTTTTTT. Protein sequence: CASSPPKAGVNEKLFF. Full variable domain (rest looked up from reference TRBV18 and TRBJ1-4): NAGVMQNPRHLVRRRGQEARLRCSPMKGHSHVYWYRQLPEEGLKFMVYLQKENIIDESGMPKERFSAEFPKEGPSILRIQQVVRGDSAAYFCASSPPKAGVNEKLFFGSGTQLSVL.

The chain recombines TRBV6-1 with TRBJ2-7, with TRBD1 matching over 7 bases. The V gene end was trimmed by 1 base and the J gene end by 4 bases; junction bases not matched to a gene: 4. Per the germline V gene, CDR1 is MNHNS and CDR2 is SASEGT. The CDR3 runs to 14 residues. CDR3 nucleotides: TGTGCCAGCAGTGAAGACAGGGGTAGATACGAGCAGTACTTC. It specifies CASSEDRGRYEQYF.

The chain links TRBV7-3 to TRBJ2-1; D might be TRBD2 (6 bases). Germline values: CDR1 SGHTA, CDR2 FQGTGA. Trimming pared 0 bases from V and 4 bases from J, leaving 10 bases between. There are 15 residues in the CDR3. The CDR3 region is CASSLTSGIYNEQFF. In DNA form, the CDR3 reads TGTGCCAGCAGCTTAACTAGCGGAATATACAATGAGCAGTTCTTC.

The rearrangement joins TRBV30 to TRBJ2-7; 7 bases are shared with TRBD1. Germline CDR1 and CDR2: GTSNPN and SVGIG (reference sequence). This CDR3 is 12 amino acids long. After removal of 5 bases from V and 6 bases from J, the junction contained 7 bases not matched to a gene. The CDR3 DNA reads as TGTGCCTGGGGACAGGATAGGCTCGAGCAGTACTTC. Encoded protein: CAWGQDRLEQYF.

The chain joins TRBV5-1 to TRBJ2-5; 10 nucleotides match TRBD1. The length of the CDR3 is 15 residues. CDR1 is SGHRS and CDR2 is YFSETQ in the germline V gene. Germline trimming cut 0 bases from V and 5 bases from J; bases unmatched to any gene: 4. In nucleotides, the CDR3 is TGCGCCAGCAGCTTGGCGAGACAGGGGGCTGAGACCCAGTACTTC. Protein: CASSLARQGAETQYF.